The rows below give T cell receptor beta chains drawn from one sample of a study of blood T cells in healthy people across ages. One entry per CDR3 protein results from TCRdb running MiXCR on the 5' RACE reads. The sample has about 930,000 distinct CDR3 sequences; almost 30% are singletons. These sequences were also reported in another study, on T cells of mothers and their children.

The sample comprised blood. The source is a woman between 40 and 50 years old in good health. The CDR3 runs from the conserved cysteine through the conserved F or W. The D gene is left open where the match is weak. Only part of the rows carry a size: once, few, many, or a class if the clone is expanded.

V gene: TRBV3-1; D gene: .; clone size: few; J gene: TRBJ1-2; CDR3 protein: CASSAGQANYGYTF; CDR3 DNA: TGTGCCAGCAGCGCCGGTCAGGCAAACTATGGCTACACCTTC
V gene: TRBV7-2; D gene: .; clone size: few; J gene: TRBJ2-3; CDR3 protein: CASSARGLSTDTQYF; CDR3 DNA: TGTGCCAGCAGCGCCAGGGGTTTGAGCACAGATACGCAGTATTTT
V gene: TRBV12-3/TRBV12-4; D gene: TRBD1; clone size: many; J gene: TRBJ2-3; CDR3 protein: CASSFLGGSTDTQYF; CDR3 DNA: TGTGCCAGCAGCTTCCTAGGGGGCAGCACAGATACGCAGTATTTT
V gene: TRBV1; D gene: .; clone size: .; J gene: TRBJ1-2; CDR3 protein: CTSSQQENYGYTF; CDR3 DNA: TGCACCAGCAGTCAACAGGAGAACTATGGCTACACCTTC
V gene: TRBV20-1; D gene: .; clone size: many; J gene: TRBJ2-3; CDR3 protein: CSARRTGITDTQYF; CDR3 DNA: TGCAGTGCCCGACGCACAGGGATAACAGATACGCAGTATTTT
V gene: TRBV5-5; D gene: .; clone size: .; J gene: TRBJ2-7; CDR3 protein: CASSLQFYEQYF; CDR3 DNA: TGTGCCAGCAGCTTGCAGTTCTACGAGCAGTACTTC
V gene: TRBV7-9; D gene: .; clone size: few; J gene: TRBJ2-6; CDR3 protein: CASSPYAGSGANVLAF; CDR3 DNA: TGTGCCAGCAGCCCTTATGCGGGATCTGGGGCCAACGTCCTGGCTTTC
V gene: TRBV2; D gene: .; clone size: few; J gene: TRBJ2-1; CDR3 protein: CASSVVARGEQFF; CDR3 DNA: TGTGCCAGCAGTGTCGTAGCGCGAGGTGAGCAGTTCTTC
V gene: TRBV7-2; D gene: TRBD2; clone size: many; J gene: TRBJ2-5; CDR3 protein: CASNLAGSNQETQYF; CDR3 DNA: TGTGCCAGCAATCTAGCGGGGAGCAACCAAGAGACCCAGTACTTC
V gene: TRBV12-3/TRBV12-4; D gene: .; clone size: .; J gene: TRBJ2-2; CDR3 protein: CASSPGLHTGELFF; CDR3 DNA: TGTGCCAGCAGCCCGGGACTTCATACCGGGGAGCTGTTTTTT
V gene: TRBV2; D gene: .; clone size: .; J gene: TRBJ2-5; CDR3 protein: CASSEIGRGEQYF; CDR3 DNA: TGTGCCAGCAGTGAAATAGGCAGGGGTGAGCAGTACTTC
V gene: TRBV12-3/TRBV12-4; D gene: TRBD2; clone size: many; J gene: TRBJ2-7; CDR3 protein: CASRGTSGGPYEQYF; CDR3 DNA: TGTGCCAGCAGGGGGACTAGCGGGGGCCCCTACGAGCAGTACTTC
V gene: TRBV5-1; D gene: TRBD2; clone size: .; J gene: TRBJ2-7; CDR3 protein: CASSLNVAGERIRYF; CDR3 DNA: TGCGCCAGCAGCTTGAACGTAGCGGGGGAGCGGATCAGGTACTTC
V gene: TRBV4-3; D gene: .; clone size: many; J gene: TRBJ2-6; CDR3 protein: CASSQHPSNPGANVLTF; CDR3 DNA: TGCGCCAGCAGCCAACACCCGAGCAACCCTGGGGCCAACGTCCTGACTTTC
V gene: TRBV5-1; D gene: .; clone size: few; J gene: TRBJ1-2; CDR3 protein: CASSSSTEYYGYTF; CDR3 DNA: TGCGCCAGCAGCTCATCAACAGAGTACTATGGCTACACCTTC
V gene: TRBV7-2; D gene: .; clone size: .; J gene: TRBJ2-1; CDR3 protein: CASSGNKRGNEQFF; CDR3 DNA: TGTGCCAGCAGCGGTAATAAACGAGGCAATGAGCAGTTCTTC
V gene: TRBV20-1; D gene: .; clone size: few; J gene: TRBJ2-1; CDR3 protein: CSARDLEVGRGDSSYNEQFF; CDR3 DNA: TGCAGTGCTAGAGATTTGGAGGTTGGGCGGGGGGACAGCTCCTACAATGAGCAGTTCTTC
V gene: TRBV6-6; D gene: .; clone size: .; J gene: TRBJ1-1; CDR3 protein: CASSTNSGVNTEAVF; CDR3 DNA: TGTGCCAGCAGCACCAATTCAGGGGTTAACACTGAAGCTGTCTTT
V gene: TRBV11-1; D gene: TRBD1; clone size: few; J gene: TRBJ1-2; CDR3 protein: CASSPGQPSNYGYTF; CDR3 DNA: TGTGCCAGCAGCCCGGGACAGCCTTCTAACTATGGCTACACCTTC
V gene: TRBV10-3; D gene: .; clone size: .; J gene: TRBJ1-4; CDR3 protein: CAISESTEKLFF; CDR3 DNA: TGTGCCATCAGTGAGTCAACTGAAAAACTGTTTTTT
V gene: TRBV7-2; D gene: TRBD1; clone size: .; J gene: TRBJ1-5; CDR3 protein: CASSSATGGFEPQHF; CDR3 DNA: TGTGCCAGCAGCTCAGCGACAGGGGGCTTTGAGCCCCAGCATTTT
V gene: TRBV7-2; D gene: .; clone size: .; J gene: TRBJ2-1; CDR3 protein: CASSLVSKYNEQFF; CDR3 DNA: TGTGCCAGCAGCTTAGTATCGAAGTACAATGAGCAGTTCTTC
V gene: TRBV20-1; D gene: TRBD2; clone size: .; J gene: TRBJ2-2; CDR3 protein: CSAPRGGSGGELFF; CDR3 DNA: TGCAGTGCTCCCCGGGGGGGATCTGGCGGGGAGCTGTTTTTT
V gene: TRBV27; D gene: TRBD1; clone size: .; J gene: TRBJ2-4; CDR3 protein: CASSSRQGHDIQYF; CDR3 DNA: TGTGCCAGCAGTTCAAGACAGGGTCACGACATTCAGTACTTC
V gene: TRBV9; D gene: TRBD1; clone size: few; J gene: TRBJ2-7; CDR3 protein: CASSLEVGGGYEQYF; CDR3 DNA: TGTGCCAGCAGCCTAGAGGTAGGGGGCGGCTACGAGCAGTACTTC
V gene: TRBV21-1; D gene: .; clone size: .; J gene: TRBJ1-5; CDR3 protein: CASRSTGGGGNQPQHF; CDR3 DNA: TGTGCCAGCCGCTCCACAGGGGGAGGTGGCAATCAGCCCCAGCATTTT
V gene: TRBV28; D gene: TRBD1; clone size: .; J gene: TRBJ1-3; CDR3 protein: CASNLGQGAGNTIYF; CDR3 DNA: TGTGCCAGCAACCTCGGACAGGGAGCTGGAAACACCATATATTTT
V gene: TRBV29-1; D gene: TRBD2; clone size: many; J gene: TRBJ2-1; CDR3 protein: CSVERGSSYNEQFF; CDR3 DNA: TGCAGCGTAGAGCGGGGGAGCTCCTACAATGAGCAGTTCTTC
V gene: TRBV20-1; D gene: TRBD2; clone size: few; J gene: TRBJ2-5; CDR3 protein: CSARPPSGGRETQYF; CDR3 DNA: TGCAGTGCTAGACCCCCCAGCGGGGGGCGGGAGACCCAGTACTTC
V gene: TRBV10-3; D gene: .; clone size: .; J gene: TRBJ1-1; CDR3 protein: CAISDPARAGTEAFF; CDR3 DNA: TGTGCCATCAGTGACCCGGCGAGGGCGGGGACTGAAGCTTTCTTT
V gene: TRBV5-1; D gene: .; clone size: .; J gene: TRBJ1-4; CDR3 protein: CASSRDGGLDEKLFF; CDR3 DNA: TGCGCCAGCAGCCGGGATGGAGGTTTAGATGAAAAACTGTTTTTT
V gene: TRBV12-3/TRBV12-4; D gene: TRBD1; clone size: .; J gene: TRBJ1-2; CDR3 protein: CASVRQGVNYGYTF; CDR3 DNA: TGTGCCAGCGTTAGACAGGGTGTCAACTATGGCTACACCTTC
V gene: TRBV11-2; D gene: .; clone size: .; J gene: TRBJ2-3; CDR3 protein: CATSKDRTSTDTQYF; CDR3 DNA: TGTGCCACCTCGAAGGACAGAACTAGCACAGATACGCAGTATTTT
V gene: TRBV3-1; D gene: TRBD2; clone size: .; J gene: TRBJ2-1; CDR3 protein: CASSPRTSWDERFF; CDR3 DNA: TGTGCCAGCAGCCCTCGGACTAGTTGGGATGAGCGGTTCTTC
V gene: TRBV11-2; D gene: .; clone size: .; J gene: TRBJ2-3; CDR3 protein: CASSPWTIADTQYF; CDR3 DNA: TGTGCCAGCAGCCCCTGGACTATCGCAGATACGCAGTATTTT
V gene: TRBV2; D gene: .; clone size: many; J gene: TRBJ2-7; CDR3 protein: CASSLQVYEQYF; CDR3 DNA: TGTGCCAGCAGCTTACAGGTCTACGAGCAGTACTTC
V gene: TRBV19; D gene: TRBD1; clone size: .; J gene: TRBJ2-7; CDR3 protein: CASSLTTGSEQYF; CDR3 DNA: TGTGCCAGTAGTCTAACGACAGGGAGCGAGCAGTACTTC
V gene: TRBV28; D gene: TRBD1; clone size: .; J gene: TRBJ2-7; CDR3 protein: CASSTRQGVSEQYF; CDR3 DNA: TGTGCCAGCAGTACGAGACAGGGGGTATCCGAGCAGTACTTC
V gene: TRBV5-1; D gene: .; clone size: .; J gene: TRBJ1-1; CDR3 protein: CASSPSPGRLNTEAFF; CDR3 DNA: TGCGCCAGCAGCCCGTCGCCTGGACGGTTGAACACTGAAGCTTTCTTT
V gene: TRBV21-1; D gene: .; clone size: .; J gene: TRBJ1-4; CDR3 protein: CASSKAGVTRRRKSTNEKLFF; CDR3 DNA: TGTGCCAGCAGCAAAGCAGGTGTTACACGCCGACGGAAGTCGACTAATGAAAAACTGTTTTTT
V gene: TRBV7-2; D gene: TRBD2; clone size: .; J gene: TRBJ2-3; CDR3 protein: CASSLGLPPTDTQYF; CDR3 DNA: TGTGCCAGCAGCTTGGGACTACCCCCCACAGATACGCAGTATTTT
V gene: TRBV4-2; D gene: .; clone size: many; J gene: TRBJ1-2; CDR3 protein: CASSQEGLSGANYGYTF; CDR3 DNA: TGTGCCAGCAGCCAAGAGGGTCTTTCAGGGGCTAACTATGGCTACACCTTC
V gene: TRBV6-6; D gene: .; clone size: .; J gene: TRBJ1-4; CDR3 protein: CASSPGGRAEKLFF; CDR3 DNA: TGTGCCAGCAGCCCCGGGGGGAGGGCTGAAAAACTGTTTTTT
V gene: TRBV9; D gene: .; clone size: .; J gene: TRBJ2-1; CDR3 protein: CASSVESGLSYNEQFF; CDR3 DNA: TGTGCCAGCAGCGTAGAAAGCGGCCTCTCCTACAATGAGCAGTTCTTC
V gene: TRBV7-2; D gene: .; clone size: many; J gene: TRBJ2-5; CDR3 protein: CASTLYRRETQYF; CDR3 DNA: TGTGCCAGCACCCTTTATAGACGAGAGACCCAGTACTTC
V gene: TRBV28; D gene: .; clone size: few; J gene: TRBJ2-5; CDR3 protein: CASSFQVPYQETQYF; CDR3 DNA: TGTGCCAGCAGTTTTCAGGTCCCGTACCAAGAGACCCAGTACTTC
V gene: TRBV7-3; D gene: .; clone size: .; J gene: TRBJ2-3; CDR3 protein: CASSVGLRSTDTQYF; CDR3 DNA: TGTGCCAGCAGCGTAGGGTTGAGGAGCACAGATACGCAGTATTTT
V gene: TRBV24-1; D gene: .; clone size: .; J gene: TRBJ2-7; CDR3 protein: CATSDSYSRQADEQYF; CDR3 DNA: TGTGCCACCAGTGATTCGTACAGCCGCCAGGCCGACGAGCAGTACTTC
V gene: TRBV28; D gene: .; clone size: few; J gene: TRBJ2-5; CDR3 protein: CASSFGGDVQETQYF; CDR3 DNA: TGTGCCAGCAGTTTCGGAGGGGACGTCCAAGAGACCCAGTACTTC
V gene: TRBV15; D gene: .; clone size: .; J gene: TRBJ2-1; CDR3 protein: CATSREAPNYNEQFF; CDR3 DNA: TGTGCCACCAGCAGAGAGGCTCCCAACTACAATGAGCAGTTCTTC
V gene: TRBV7-3; D gene: .; clone size: many; J gene: TRBJ2-7; CDR3 protein: CASSLPTDSFEQYF; CDR3 DNA: TGTGCCAGCAGCTTACCTACTGACAGCTTCGAGCAGTACTTC
V gene: TRBV12-3/TRBV12-4; D gene: .; clone size: few; J gene: TRBJ2-7; CDR3 protein: CASSFREVTYEQYF; CDR3 DNA: TGTGCCAGCAGTTTTAGGGAGGTAACCTACGAGCAGTACTTC
V gene: TRBV20-1; D gene: .; clone size: many; J gene: TRBJ1-2; CDR3 protein: CSARVTKGYTF; CDR3 DNA: TGCAGTGCTAGAGTCACCAAGGGCTACACCTTC
V gene: TRBV6-1; D gene: .; clone size: .; J gene: TRBJ2-7; CDR3 protein: CASSEGRDTAYEQYF; CDR3 DNA: TGTGCCAGCAGTGAAGGACGGGACACCGCCTACGAGCAGTACTTC
V gene: TRBV7-6; D gene: .; clone size: .; J gene: TRBJ1-1; CDR3 protein: CASSPEGLDTEAFF; CDR3 DNA: TGTGCCAGCAGCCCAGAGGGGTTGGACACTGAAGCTTTCTTT
V gene: TRBV12-3/TRBV12-4; D gene: .; clone size: few; J gene: TRBJ2-4; CDR3 protein: CASSGINGMDIQYF; CDR3 DNA: TGTGCCAGCAGCGGGATTAACGGAATGGACATTCAGTACTTC
V gene: TRBV5-1; D gene: .; clone size: many; J gene: TRBJ2-1; CDR3 protein: CASSLSWVGAYNEQFF; CDR3 DNA: TGCGCCAGCAGCTTGTCGTGGGTGGGGGCGTACAATGAGCAGTTCTTC
V gene: TRBV9; D gene: .; clone size: many; J gene: TRBJ2-5; CDR3 protein: CASSVGQRETQYF; CDR3 DNA: TGTGCCAGCAGCGTGGGCCAACGAGAGACCCAGTACTTC
V gene: TRBV3-1; D gene: .; clone size: once; J gene: TRBJ2-3; CDR3 protein: CASSYDSADTQYF; CDR3 DNA: TGTGCCAGCAGCTACGACAGCGCGGATACGCAGTATTTT